This T cell receptor beta chain appears in the sequencing data of a study of T cells in Graves' hyperthyroidism and ophthalmopathy. Amplified TCR beta CDR3 regions derived from RNA transcripts. Initially, a first-round RT-PCR of the TCR CDR3 employed the HTBI primer set. TCRdb re-called the multiplex PCR reads through MiXCR, storing one row per CDR3 protein. The table lists roughly 580,000 distinct CDR3 sequences, around 45% of them singletons, with approximately 8.2% in the top ten. If no ophthalmopathy progression occurred within 18 months, Graves' hyperthyroidism was stable. Participants, patients aged 18 to 65, had newly diagnosed hyperthyroidism with a duration under 2 months. Diagnosis relied on clinical symptoms, serum thyroxine and TRAb, thyroid ultrasound and orbital computed tomography. The junction had 8 bases not matched to a gene; V was cut back by 4 bases and J by 5 bases. Germline CDR1 reads SGDLS; CDR2 reads YYNGEE. CDR3 size: 14 residues.

Of note for this clonotype: Its antigen remains unknown.

Study-wide points: Researchers found most expanded thyroid clonotypes above 0.001 in blood as well.

The chain uses TRBV9 and TRBJ2-7; 8 bases are a match to TRBD1. Sequencing was done on a sample of peripheral blood or thyroid tissue (not recorded which). The TCR comes from a woman aged 18-35 years with Graves' hyperthyroidism. The CDR3 loop is CASSSNRGSDEQYF. Here the CDR3 DNA reads TGTGCCAGCAGCTCCAACAGGGGGAGCGACGAGCAGTACTTC.